The 19 T cell receptor beta chains reported below all come from one sample, sequenced in a study of spatial heterogeneity in lung cancer. Study-wide points: Expanded intratumoral alpha and beta TCR counts tracked tumor mutation counts.

Described time point: sample taken at primary tumor resection. These receptors' targets are unknown. TCRdb reanalysed the 5' RACE reads using MiXCR and keeps one entry per CDR3 protein. The sample has fewer than 4,000 distinct CDR3 sequences; approximately 16% are singletons. This specimen consisted of lung tumor tissue, obtained at surgery. The receptors here all came from a female donor with early-stage non-small cell lung cancer.

This clonotype is medium-sized in the sample. This rearrangement joins TRBV15 to TRBJ2-4, with 8 bases aligning to TRBD2. This CDR3 is built from 17 residues. The V and J ends lost 8 bases and 1 base, in that order; junction bases with no gene match: 13. CDR1 and CDR2 (germline): LNHNV, YYDKDF (reference sequence). The CDR3 is CATARGDSTWAKNIQYF. The CDR3, as DNA: TGTGCCACCGCGCGGGGGGACTCTACATGGGCCAAAAACATTCAGTACTTC. The full variable domain, rest sourced from reference TRBV15 and TRBJ2-4, is DAMVIQNPRYQVTQFGKPVTLSCSQTLNHNVMYWYQQKSSQAPKLLFHYYDKDFNNEADTPDNFQSRRPNTSFCFLDIRSPGLGDTAMYLCATARGDSTWAKNIQYFGAGTRLSVL.

In its sample, this clonotype ranks as medium-sized. The chain joins TRBV21-1 to TRBJ1-2; the table's D gene call, TRBD1, was not cross checked with the DNA. TRBV21-1 is a known pseudogene. The CDR3 is 17 amino acids. CDR3 coding DNA: TGTGCCAGCAGCAAAGAGACCTCCGGGACAGATAACTATGGCTACACCTTC. This translates into CASSKETSGTDNYGYTF.

This chain uses TRBV7-8 with TRBJ1-1; 9 positions agree with TRBD1. The CDR3 totals 15 residues. CDR1 and CDR2 (germline): SGHVS, FQNEAQ. J gave up 6 bases and V 2 bases, and 7 bases lay outside the gene matches. Written as DNA, the CDR3 is TGTGCCAGCAGCTTATTTGGGACAGGGTCCCCTGAAGCTTTCTTT. As protein: CASSLFGTGSPEAFF.

By share, this clonotype counts as medium-sized (0.01 to 0.1%). The chain has TRBV20-1 and TRBJ1-2, with no clear D. This CDR3 is built from 13 residues. The V end was cut by 5 bases, the J end by 3 bases, with 13 bases between. Per germline, CDR1 DFQATT and CDR2 SNEGSKA (reference sequence). The CDR3 loop reads CSAESRSDYGYTF. Written as DNA, the CDR3 is TGCAGTGCTGAATCGCGGTCGGACTATGGCTACACCTTC.

This clonotype was counted ten times or more. The V gene is TRBV6-1, the J gene TRBJ2-7, with D unresolved. V lost 8 bases to trimming and J lost 3 bases, with 8 bases between them. Germline-derived CDR1 and CDR2 are MNHNS and SASEGT. There are 11 residues in the CDR3. The CDR3 DNA sequence: TGTGCCAGCGGGGTATACTACGAGCAGTACTTC. Amino acids: CASGVYYEQYF.

In its sample, this clonotype ranks as medium-sized. V usage is TRBV20-1 and J usage is TRBJ2-7, with D unresolved. The germline gives CDR1 DFQATT, CDR2 SNEGSKA (reference sequence). The CDR3 has 12 amino acids. V lost 5 bases and J lost 4, with 12 bases in between. The CDR3 is CSAPDQRYEQYF. DNA for the CDR3: TGCAGTGCTCCGGACCAAAGATACGAGCAGTACTTC.

This clonotype is termed medium-sized. The chain uses TRBV20-1 and TRBJ2-3, with TRBD1 identical over 9 bases. CDR3 size: 15 residues. The trim removed 1 base at V and 5 bases at J, leaving 7 bases unmatched. The germline gives CDR1 DFQATT, CDR2 SNEGSKA (reference sequence). CDR3 loop: CSARVRQGVVDTQYF. Here the CDR3 DNA reads TGCAGTGCTAGAGTTCGACAGGGGGTGGTAGATACGCAGTATTTT.

The V call is TRBV6-5, the J call TRBJ1-5, with a tentative D call TRBD1 (6 bases). Per the germline V gene, CDR1 is MNHEY and CDR2 is SVGAGI. Trimming shortened V by 2 bases and J by 9 bases, and 17 bases separated the two germline ends. The CDR3 is 15 amino acids. In DNA, the CDR3 is TGTGCCAGCAGTTACCAACCCAGGGGAGTGGGGCCCCAGCATTTT. It is translated as CASSYQPRGVGPQHF.

This clonotype rates as medium-sized. This chain uses TRBV5-1 with TRBJ2-5; 15 bases are shared with TRBD2. J was trimmed by 5 bases and V by 4 bases; bases with no gene match: 15. CDR3 size: 19 residues. CDR1 and CDR2 (germline): SGHRS, YFSETQ. Written as DNA, the CDR3 is TGCGCCAGCAGCACCATCCCAGGACTAGCGGGGGGGCTTGTTGAGACCCAGTACTTC. Translating it yields CASSTIPGLAGGLVETQYF. Based on the CDR3 plus reference TRBV5-1 and TRBJ2-5, the full variable domain is KAGVTQTPRYLIKTRGQQVTLSCSPISGHRSVSWYQQTPGQGLQFLFEYFSETQRNKGNFPGRFSGRQFSNSRSEMNVSTLELGDSALYLCASSTIPGLAGGLVETQYFGPGTRLLVL.

The V call is TRBV27, the J call TRBJ2-3; maybe TRBD2 (6 bases). Germline CDR1 and CDR2: MNHEY and SMNVEV (reference sequence). The CDR3 is 12 amino acids. The V end lost 4 bases, the J end lost 9 bases, and 11 bases lay between the germline ends. The CDR3 loop reads CASSSTRGTQYF. The CDR3 nucleotides read TGTGCCAGCAGTTCGACTAGGGGAACGCAGTATTTT.

This clonotype is labeled medium-sized. The chain recombines TRBV7-9 with TRBJ1-2; D perhaps matches TRBD1 (5 bases). Germline CDR1 SEHNR, CDR2 FQNEAQ (reference sequence). CDR3 length: 15 residues. V gave up 0 bases and J gave up 4 bases, with 12 bases separating them. Here the CDR3 reads CASSLAGARGYGYTF. The CDR3 DNA follows: TGTGCCAGCAGCTTAGCCGGGGCGCGAGGCTATGGCTACACCTTC.

This clonotype was counted a few times. The chain employs TRBV6-5 and TRBJ2-1; weak D call: TRBD1 (6 bases). The CDR3 totals 14 residues. Germline assignment: CDR1 MNHEY and CDR2 SVGAGI. The ends were cut back, 4 bases at V and 7 bases at J, with 14 bases in the middle. As DNA, the CDR3 is TGTGCCAGCAGTTTCGGAGACAGGTCGAATGAGCAGTTCTTC. It codes for CASSFGDRSNEQFF.

This clonotype has a count of ten or more. This chain connects TRBV12-3 or TRBV12-4 to TRBJ2-4; TRBD2 is a possible D gene (6 bases). V lost 3 bases, J lost 6 bases, and 9 bases lay in between. CDR3 length: 13 residues. CDR3 residues: CASSFAGGNIQYF. The DNA of the CDR3 is TGTGCCAGCAGTTTTGCCGGGGGAAACATTCAGTACTTC.

V usage is TRBV5-1 and J usage is TRBJ2-3; D uncertain. The length of the CDR3 is 14 residues. The V end was cut by 0 bases, the J end by 3 bases, with 8 bases between. CDR1 SGHRS and CDR2 YFSETQ come from the germline V gene. CDR3 amino acids: CASSLVGRTDTQYF. The CDR3 DNA follows: TGCGCCAGCAGCTTGGTTGGCAGAACAGATACGCAGTATTTT.

This clonotype occurred many times. The rearrangement links TRBV29-1 to TRBJ2-2; D gene uncertain. Trimming removed 1 base from V and 1 base from J, with 16 bases in between. Germline CDR1 and CDR2: SQVTM and ANQGSEA. The CDR3 runs to 17 residues. The CDR3 DNA reads as TGCAGCGTTGAAGGGGTCCTGGACGGCCAGAACACCGGGGAGCTGTTTTTT. It is translated as CSVEGVLDGQNTGELFF.

This clonotype was found a few times. The chain employs TRBV20-1 and TRBJ2-1; D perhaps matches TRBD2 (6 bases). CDR1 and CDR2 from the germline V gene are DFQATT and SNEGSKA (reference sequence). Trimming took off 6 bases at V and 6 bases at J, with 9 bases between the two ends. This CDR3 contains 11 residues. The CDR3 region has the DNA TGCAGTGCCGCGACTAGCAATGAGCAGTTCTTC. Residues: CSAATSNEQFF.

By share, this clonotype counts as medium-sized. V and J are TRBV7-2 and TRBJ1-6; D not certain. Trimming left V 1 base short and J 4 bases short, with 2 bases between. This CDR3 comprises 13 residues. Per germline, CDR1 SGHTA and CDR2 FQGNSA. The CDR3 DNA follows: TGTGCCAGCAGCTTAGGTTATAATTCACCCCTCCACTTT. Protein product: CASSLGYNSPLHF.

This clonotype has a count of ten or more. This sequence joins TRBV7-2 and TRBJ2-5; 9 positions match TRBD2. J lost 2 bases, V lost 5 bases, and 9 bases had no gene match. Germline CDR1 and CDR2: SGHTA and FQGNSA. The CDR3 has 16 amino acids. The CDR3, as DNA: TGTGCCAGCAGCCCCCGGCGGCTAGCGGGGCAAGAGACCCAGTACTTC. It translates to CASSPRRLAGQETQYF.

This chain connects TRBV2 to TRBJ2-3; D remains ambiguous. There are 11 residues in the CDR3. Per the germline V gene, CDR1 is SNHLY and CDR2 is FYNNEI. Trimming left V 8 bases short and J 1 base short, with 4 bases between. For the CDR3, the DNA is TGTGCCAGCGAGGGCACAGATACGCAGTATTTT. Its translation is CASEGTDTQYF. Using reference TRBV2 and TRBJ2-3 for the parts outside the CDR3, the full variable domain is EPEVTQTPSHQVTQMGQEVILRCVPISNHLYFYWYRQILGQKVEFLVSFYNNEISEKSEIFDDQFSVERPDGSNFTLKIRSTKLEDSAMYFCASEGTDTQYFGPGTRLTVL.